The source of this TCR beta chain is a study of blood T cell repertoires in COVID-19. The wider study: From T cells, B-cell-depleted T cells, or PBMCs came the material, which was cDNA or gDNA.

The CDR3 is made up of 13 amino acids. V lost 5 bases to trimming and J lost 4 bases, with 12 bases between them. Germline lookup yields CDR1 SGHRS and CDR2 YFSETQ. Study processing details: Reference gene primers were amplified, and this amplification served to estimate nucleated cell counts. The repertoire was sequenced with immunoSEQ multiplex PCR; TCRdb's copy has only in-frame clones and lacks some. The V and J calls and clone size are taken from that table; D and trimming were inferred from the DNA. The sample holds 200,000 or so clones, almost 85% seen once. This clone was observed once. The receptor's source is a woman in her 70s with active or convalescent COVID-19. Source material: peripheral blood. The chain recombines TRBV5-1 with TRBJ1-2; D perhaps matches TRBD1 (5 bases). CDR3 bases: TGCGCCAGCAGTTTTGACAGTCCCTATGGCTACACCTTC. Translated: CASSFDSPYGYTF.